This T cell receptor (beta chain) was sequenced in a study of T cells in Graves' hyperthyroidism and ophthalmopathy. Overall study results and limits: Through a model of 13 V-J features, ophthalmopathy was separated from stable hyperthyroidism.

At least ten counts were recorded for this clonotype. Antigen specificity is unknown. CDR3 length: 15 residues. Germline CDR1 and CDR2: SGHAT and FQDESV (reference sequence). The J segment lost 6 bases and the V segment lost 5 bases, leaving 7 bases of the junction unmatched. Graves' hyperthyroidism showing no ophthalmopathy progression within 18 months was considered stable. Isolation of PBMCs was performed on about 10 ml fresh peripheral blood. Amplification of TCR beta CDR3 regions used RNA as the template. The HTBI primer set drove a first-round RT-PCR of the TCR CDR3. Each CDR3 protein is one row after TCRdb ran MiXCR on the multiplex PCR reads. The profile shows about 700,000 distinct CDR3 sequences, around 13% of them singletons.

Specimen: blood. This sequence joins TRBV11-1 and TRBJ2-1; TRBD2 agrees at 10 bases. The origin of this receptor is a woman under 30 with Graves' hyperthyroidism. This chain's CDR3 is CASSRAGGPFNEQFF. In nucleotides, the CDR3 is TGTGCCAGCAGCCGAGCGGGAGGGCCGTTCAATGAGCAGTTCTTC.